This T cell receptor (beta chain) derives from a study of blood T cell repertoires in COVID-19 (dated by TCRdb to about 2020). Regarding the study in general: The collaborator samples originated in the United States, Italy and Spain and spanned the acute and convalescent phases of COVID-19. The material from the prospective study consisted of cDNA or gDNA derived from T cells, B-cell-depleted T cells, or PBMCs. Deeply sampled blood TCRbeta repertoires from subjects exposed to, actively infected with, or recovered from COVID-19 were included in the dataset. A freely available public database, intended as a resource for researchers studying the immune response to SARS-CoV-2, is where the repertoires were released. The samples were drawn from the first 160 participants of the ongoing ImmuneRACE study and from 950 to 1,500 subjects provided by 6 global collaborators. Where available, HLA class I and class II types were obtained from metadata supplied by the sample provider rather than from assay-based typing. A de-identified subject ID, COVID-19 status, age in years and sex were almost always included in the sample metadata. Study-level results and caveats: The amount of clinical and demographic metadata varied by source and participant and was provided uncurated.

A remark on this clone: No cognate antigen has been identified for it. No base quality values were provided; no much bigger clone lies one nucleotide off.

TCRbeta CDR3 regions were amplified from genomic DNA using the immunoSEQ Assay, a bias-controlled multiplex PCR. The authors processed their data as follows. The number of nucleated cells in each sample was estimated from the amplification of reference gene primers within the assay. To quantify the absolute abundance of each unique TCRbeta CDR3 rearrangement, sequence reads were collapsed and filtered. Productive Simpson clonality was computed per sample as the square root of Simpson's diversity index over productive rearrangements. This immuneACCESS table, as held by TCRdb, lists in-frame sequences with V and J called but not all clones. Of the missing ones, under half trace to an unresolved V gene in checked studies; the others have no known cause. V and J calls and clone size are as listed in that table; D and trimming were resolved from the DNA. A total of around 430,000 clones appear in this sample, 70% to 90% of them only once. The ten largest account for roughly 12% of the sample.

One collaborating source in Seattle enrolled patients during active infection and followed them longitudinally through the course of disease. The collaborating institutions used their own protocols to collect whole blood in K2EDTA tubes. Collaborator samples were shipped for TCRbeta analysis as frozen whole blood, isolated PBMCs, or DNA extracted from either sample type. CDR1 and CDR2 are drawn from the germline V gene (reference sequence): LGHDT, YNNKEL. The CDR3 spans 13 residues, from the cysteine through the phenylalanine. Only the CDR3 region is kept as DNA, spanning 39 bases read in frame from base 1. The V and J ends are trimmed by 5 bases and 6 bases, leaving 13 bases between them.

The chain is encoded by TRBV3-1 (or the pseudogene TRBV3-2) joined to TRBJ1-1; there is no confident call for the D gene. The material sequenced was peripheral blood. This TCR was sampled from a woman aged 45-59 years with COVID-19, enrolled during active disease. The DNA is TGTGCCAGCAGCGGGTTTGGGAGTTCTGAAGCTTTCTTT. Translated, it reads CASSGFGSSEAFF.